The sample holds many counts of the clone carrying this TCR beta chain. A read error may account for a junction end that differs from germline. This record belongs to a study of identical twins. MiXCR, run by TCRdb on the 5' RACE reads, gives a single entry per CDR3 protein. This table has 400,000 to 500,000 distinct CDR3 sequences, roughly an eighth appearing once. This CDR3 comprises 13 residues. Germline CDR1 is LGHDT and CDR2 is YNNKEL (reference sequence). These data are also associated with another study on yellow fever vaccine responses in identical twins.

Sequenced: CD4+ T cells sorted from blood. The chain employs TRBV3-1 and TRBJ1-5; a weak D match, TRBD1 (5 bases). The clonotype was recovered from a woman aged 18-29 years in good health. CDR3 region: CASSRGSNQPQHF. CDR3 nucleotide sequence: TGCGCCAGCTCAAGGGGTAGCAATCAGCCCCAGCATTTT.